The 14 T cell receptor beta chains reported below all come from one sample, sequenced in a study of T cells in tumors after PD-1 blockade. Profiling relied on immunoSEQ multiplex PCR, and the TCRdb table lists in-frame clones only, not all of them. The sample has approximately 60,000 clones, roughly 70% seen once. The sequenced sample was PBMCs, obtained after anti-PD-1 treatment. The receptor source for this set is a human donor with basal cell carcinoma.

The chain carries TRBV7-9 and TRBJ1-5; 8 bases match TRBD1. The ends lost 5 bases at V and 2 bases at J; junction bases unmatched: 8. CDR3 length equals 16 residues. CDR1 SEHNR and CDR2 FQNEAQ come from the germline V gene (reference sequence). The CDR3 DNA follows: TGTGCCAGCAGCCCACAATCGACAGGGGGCAATCAGCCCCAGCATTTT. Translating it yields CASSPQSTGGNQPQHF.

The genes are TRBV5-1 and TRBJ2-3; D gene uncertain. This CDR3 is 14 amino acids long. V shed 3 bases and J shed 2 bases, with 10 bases lying between them. Germline CDR1 SGHRS, CDR2 YFSETQ. In DNA form, the CDR3 reads TGCGCCAGCAGCTCCGAGGTACCCACAGATACGCAGTATTTT. As protein: CASSSEVPTDTQYF.

The rearrangement links TRBV14 to TRBJ2-5; D remains ambiguous. The CDR3 is 14 residues long. From germline, CDR1 is SGHDN and CDR2 FVKESK. Trimming took off 0 bases at V and 5 bases at J, with 10 bases between the two ends. The CDR3 region is CASSQDRNSETQYF. The CDR3, as DNA: TGTGCCAGCAGCCAAGATAGGAATAGTGAGACCCAGTACTTC. Full variable domain (outside the CDR3, taken from reference TRBV14 and TRBJ2-5): EAGVTQFPSHSVIEKGQTVTLRCDPISGHDNLYWYRRVMGKEIKFLLHFVKESKQDESGMPNNRFLAERTGGTYSTLKVQPAELEDSGVYFCASSQDRNSETQYFGPGTRLLVL.

This chain links TRBV9 with TRBJ2-3; D gene uncertain. This CDR3 comprises 11 residues. The V and J ends lost 2 bases and 7 bases respectively, with 5 bases between them. Per germline, CDR1 SGDLS and CDR2 YYNGEE. The CDR3 nucleotides read TGTGCCAGCAGCGTGGATAATACGCAGTATTTT. This codes for CASSVDNTQYF.

This clone was counted between two and nine times. V usage is TRBV5-5 and J usage is TRBJ2-1; maybe TRBD1 (6 bases). The CDR3 length is 18 residues. Deletions cut 0 bases from V and 2 bases from J, with 18 bases between. Germline CDR1 SGHKS, CDR2 YYEKEE (reference sequence). The CDR3 loop reads CASSLGERTVITYNEQFF. In DNA form, the CDR3 reads TGTGCCAGCAGCTTGGGGGAGAGGACAGTAATAACCTACAATGAGCAGTTCTTC.

This clone was detected a few times. The chain is built from TRBV10-1 and TRBJ1-1; the D is unclear. CDR1 WNHNN and CDR2 SYGVQD come from the germline V gene (reference sequence). Trimming left V 2 bases short and J 1 base short, with 5 bases between. CDR3 length: 13 amino acids. This chain's CDR3 is CASSENRNTEAFF. The CDR3 nucleotides read TGCGCCAGCAGTGAGAATAGGAACACTGAAGCTTTCTTT.

The J gene is TRBJ2-7, the V gene TRBV2; TRBD2 matches 7 bases. The CDR3 has 15 amino acids. The V gene's germline CDR1 is SNHLY and CDR2 FYNNEI. V was pared by 0 bases and J by 2 bases, with 4 bases of the junction left unmatched. CDR3 sequence: CASSEAGGGPYEQYF. In DNA form, the CDR3 reads TGTGCCAGCAGTGAAGCTGGCGGGGGACCCTACGAGCAGTACTTC.

CDR3 loop: CASNSQGGPYEQYF. In nucleotides, the CDR3 is TGTGCCAGCAACTCACAGGGTGGTCCCTACGAGCAGTACTTC. The chain combines TRBV6-5 with TRBJ2-7; tentatively, D is TRBD1 (6 bases). CDR3 length: 14 residues. V lost 7 bases and J 2 bases, leaving 15 bases between the germline ends. CDR1 and CDR2 from the germline V gene are MNHEY and SVGAGI.

This clone was recorded only once. J is TRBJ2-1 and V is TRBV28; 11 nucleotides line up with TRBD2. V was clipped by 3 bases and J by 9 bases; unmatched bases: 10. The germline gives CDR1 MDHEN, CDR2 SYDVKM. The CDR3 has 16 amino acids. The CDR3, as DNA: TGTGCCAGCAGTTTCATGGTTAGCGGGGGGGCCGGTGAGCAGTTCTTC. Translating gives CASSFMVSGGAGEQFF.

The count of this clone is one. This rearrangement joins TRBV7-2 to TRBJ1-5; D may be TRBD1 (6 bases). Germline V lookup: CDR1 SGHTA, CDR2 FQGNSA. There are 14 residues in the CDR3. Trimming took 6 bases from V and 3 from J, leaving 12 bases between them. The CDR3 nucleotides are TGTGCCAGCAGACTAGGGGGGGCCAATCAGCCCCAGCATTTT. Translating it yields CASRLGGANQPQHF.

V and J are TRBV30 and TRBJ1-2, with 9 bases lining up with TRBD1. Germline V gives CDR1 GTSNPN, CDR2 SVGIG (reference sequence). Losses at the gene ends were 1 base for V and 5 bases for J; bases not matched to a gene: 5. The CDR3 has 14 residues. CDR3 in DNA: TGTGCCTGGAGTGAACAGGGGGCAGGATATGGCTACACCTTC. It is translated as CAWSEQGAGYGYTF.

The V call is TRBV20-1, the J call TRBJ2-3; D call uncertain. Germline lookup yields CDR1 DFQATT and CDR2 SNEGSKA (reference sequence). The V gene lost 3 bases and the J gene lost 0 bases, with 13 bases spanning the gap. The CDR3 runs 15 residues. The CDR3 DNA sequence: TGCAGTGCTAGTGACCCTTACTCTAGCACAGATACGCAGTATTTT. The encoded protein is CSASDPYSSTDTQYF.

The V gene is TRBV2, the J gene TRBJ2-3; no reliable D call. Trimming cost V 5 bases and J 0 bases, with 12 bases left between them. The CDR3 has 15 amino acids. Germline CDR1 and CDR2: SNHLY and FYNNEI. The CDR3 is CASSRSTTSTDTQYF. CDR3 in DNA: TGTGCCAGCAGTCGTAGCACCACTAGCACAGATACGCAGTATTTT.

About this clone: One end of the junction fails to match germline, which may point to a read error. The chain is built from TRBV5-1 and TRBJ1-5, with D possibly TRBD1 on 5 matching bases. The CDR3 loop spans 15 amino acids. Germline values: CDR1 SGHRS, CDR2 YFSETQ. For the CDR3, the DNA is TGCGCCAGCAGCTTGGCCGGTGGGGGGGATCATCCCCAGCATTTT. Amino acid sequence: CASSLAGGGDHPQHF.